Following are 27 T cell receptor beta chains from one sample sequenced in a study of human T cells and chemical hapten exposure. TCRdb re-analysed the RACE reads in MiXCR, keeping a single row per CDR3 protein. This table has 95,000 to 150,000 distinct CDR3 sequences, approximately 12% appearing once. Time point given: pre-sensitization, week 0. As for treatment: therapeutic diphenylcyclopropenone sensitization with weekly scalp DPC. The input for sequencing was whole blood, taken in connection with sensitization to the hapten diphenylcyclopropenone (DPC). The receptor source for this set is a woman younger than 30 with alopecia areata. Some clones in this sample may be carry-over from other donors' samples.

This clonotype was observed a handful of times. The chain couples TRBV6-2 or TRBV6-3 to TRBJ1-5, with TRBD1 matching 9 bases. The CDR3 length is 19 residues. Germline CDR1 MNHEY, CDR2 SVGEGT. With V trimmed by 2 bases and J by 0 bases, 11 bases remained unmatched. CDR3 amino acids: CASSYLRGQGKGSNQPQHF. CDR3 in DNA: TGTGCCAGCAGTTACCTGAGAGGACAGGGGAAGGGTAGCAATCAGCCCCAGCATTTT.

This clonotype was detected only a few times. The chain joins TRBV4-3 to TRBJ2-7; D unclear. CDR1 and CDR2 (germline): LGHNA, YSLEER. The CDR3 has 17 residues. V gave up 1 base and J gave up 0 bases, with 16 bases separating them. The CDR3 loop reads CASSQGVDHLTSYEQYF. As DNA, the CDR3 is TGCGCCAGCAGCCAAGGAGTCGACCATTTAACCTCCTACGAGCAGTACTTC.

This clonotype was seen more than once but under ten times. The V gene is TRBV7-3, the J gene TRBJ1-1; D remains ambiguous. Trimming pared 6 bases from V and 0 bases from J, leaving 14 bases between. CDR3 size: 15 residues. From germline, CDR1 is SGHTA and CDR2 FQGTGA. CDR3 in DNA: TGTGCCAGCAGGCGAACTGGAACCATGAACACTGAAGCTTTCTTT. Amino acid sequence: CASRRTGTMNTEAFF.

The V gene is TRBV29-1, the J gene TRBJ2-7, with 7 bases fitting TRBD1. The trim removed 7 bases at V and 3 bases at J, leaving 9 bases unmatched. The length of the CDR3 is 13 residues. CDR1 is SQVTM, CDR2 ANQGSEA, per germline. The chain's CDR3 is CSAGTEILYEQYF. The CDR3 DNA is TGCAGCGCCGGGACAGAGATTCTCTACGAGCAGTACTTC.

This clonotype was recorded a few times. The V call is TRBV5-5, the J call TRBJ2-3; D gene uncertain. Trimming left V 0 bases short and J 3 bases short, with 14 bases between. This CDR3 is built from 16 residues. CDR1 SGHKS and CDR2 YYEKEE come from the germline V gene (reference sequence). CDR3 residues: CASSLEGKFRTDTQYF. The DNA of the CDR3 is TGTGCCAGCAGCTTGGAGGGAAAGTTTCGAACAGATACGCAGTATTTT.

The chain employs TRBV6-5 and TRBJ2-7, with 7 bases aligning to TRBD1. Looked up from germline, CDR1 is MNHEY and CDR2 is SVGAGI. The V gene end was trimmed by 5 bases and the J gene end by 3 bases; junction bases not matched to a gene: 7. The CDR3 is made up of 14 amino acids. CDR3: CASSIDRVVYEQYF. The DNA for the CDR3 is TGTGCCAGCAGTATTGACAGGGTTGTCTACGAGCAGTACTTC.

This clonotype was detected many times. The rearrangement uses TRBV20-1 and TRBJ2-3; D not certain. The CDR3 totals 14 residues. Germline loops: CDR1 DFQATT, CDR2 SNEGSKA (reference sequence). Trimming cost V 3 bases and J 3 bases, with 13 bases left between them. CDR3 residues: CSARVSGRTDTQYF. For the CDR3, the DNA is TGCAGTGCTAGGGTCTCGGGCCGTACAGATACGCAGTATTTT.

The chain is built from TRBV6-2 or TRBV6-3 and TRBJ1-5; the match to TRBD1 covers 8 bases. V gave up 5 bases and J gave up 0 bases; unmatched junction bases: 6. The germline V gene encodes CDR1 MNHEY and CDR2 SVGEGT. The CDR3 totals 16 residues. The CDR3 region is CASSPRDRYSNQPQHF. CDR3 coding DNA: TGTGCCAGCAGTCCCCGGGACAGGTATAGCAATCAGCCCCAGCATTTT.

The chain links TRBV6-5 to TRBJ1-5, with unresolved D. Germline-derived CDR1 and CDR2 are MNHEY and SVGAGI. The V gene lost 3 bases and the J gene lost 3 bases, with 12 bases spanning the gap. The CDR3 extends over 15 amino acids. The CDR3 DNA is TGTGCCAGCAGTTATACGGGGAACACCAATCAGCCCCAGCATTTT. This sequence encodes CASSYTGNTNQPQHF.

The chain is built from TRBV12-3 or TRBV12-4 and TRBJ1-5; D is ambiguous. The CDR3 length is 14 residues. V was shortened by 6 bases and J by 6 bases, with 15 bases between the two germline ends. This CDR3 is CASRVGSSSQPQHF. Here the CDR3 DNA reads TGTGCCAGCAGAGTAGGCAGCTCCAGTCAGCCCCAGCATTTT.

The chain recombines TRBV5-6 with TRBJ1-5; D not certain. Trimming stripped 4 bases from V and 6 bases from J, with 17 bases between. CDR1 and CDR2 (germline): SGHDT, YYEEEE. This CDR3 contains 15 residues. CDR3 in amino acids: CASSLKRSGPQPQHF. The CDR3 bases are TGTGCCAGCAGCCTGAAGAGGTCCGGGCCTCAGCCCCAGCATTTT.

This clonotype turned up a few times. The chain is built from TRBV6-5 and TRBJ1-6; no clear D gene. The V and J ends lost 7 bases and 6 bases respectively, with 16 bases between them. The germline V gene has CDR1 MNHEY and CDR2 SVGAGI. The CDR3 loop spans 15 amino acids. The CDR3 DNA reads TGTGCCAGCACCCGATCCGAGCTAATTAATTCACCCCTCCACTTT. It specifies CASTRSELINSPLHF.

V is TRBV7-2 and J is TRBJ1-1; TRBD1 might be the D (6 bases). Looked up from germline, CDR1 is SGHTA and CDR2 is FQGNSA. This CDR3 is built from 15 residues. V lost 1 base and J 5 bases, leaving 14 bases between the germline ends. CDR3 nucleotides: TGTGCCAGCAGCTTAGTTACGGGTCAGGGGACTGAAGCTTTCTTT. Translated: CASSLVTGQGTEAFF.

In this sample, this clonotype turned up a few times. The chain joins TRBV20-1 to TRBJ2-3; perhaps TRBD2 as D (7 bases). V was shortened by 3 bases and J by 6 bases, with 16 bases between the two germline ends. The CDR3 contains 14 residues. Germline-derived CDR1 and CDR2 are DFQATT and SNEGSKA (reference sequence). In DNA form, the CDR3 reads TGCAGTGCTAGCCTGGCGGGGGCCTGGGATACGCAGTATTTT. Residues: CSASLAGAWDTQYF.

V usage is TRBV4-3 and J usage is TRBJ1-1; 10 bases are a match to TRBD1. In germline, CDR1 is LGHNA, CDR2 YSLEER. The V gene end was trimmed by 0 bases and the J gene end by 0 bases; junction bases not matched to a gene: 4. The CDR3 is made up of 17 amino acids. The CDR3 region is CASSQEWDRGVNTEAFF. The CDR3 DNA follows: TGCGCCAGCAGCCAAGAATGGGACAGGGGAGTGAACACTGAAGCTTTCTTT.

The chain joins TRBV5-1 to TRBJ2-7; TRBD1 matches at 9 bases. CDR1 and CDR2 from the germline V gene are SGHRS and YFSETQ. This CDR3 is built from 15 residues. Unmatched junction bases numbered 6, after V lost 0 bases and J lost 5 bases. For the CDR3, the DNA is TGCGCCAGCAGCTTGGCCGGGACAGGGATCGACGAGCAGTACTTC. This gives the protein CASSLAGTGIDEQYF.

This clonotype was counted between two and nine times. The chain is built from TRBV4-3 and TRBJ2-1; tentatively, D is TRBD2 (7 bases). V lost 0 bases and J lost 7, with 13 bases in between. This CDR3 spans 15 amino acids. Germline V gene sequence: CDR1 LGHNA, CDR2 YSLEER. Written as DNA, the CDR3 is TGCGCCAGCAGCCAAGAGGCGGGGGCTGTGAATGAGCAGTTCTTC. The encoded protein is CASSQEAGAVNEQFF.

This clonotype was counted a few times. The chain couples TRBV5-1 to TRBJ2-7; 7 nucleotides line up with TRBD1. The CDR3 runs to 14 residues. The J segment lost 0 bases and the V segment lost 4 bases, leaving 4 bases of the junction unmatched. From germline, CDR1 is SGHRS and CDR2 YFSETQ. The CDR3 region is CASSHAGGSYEQYF. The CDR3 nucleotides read TGCGCCAGCAGCCATGCAGGGGGCTCCTACGAGCAGTACTTC.

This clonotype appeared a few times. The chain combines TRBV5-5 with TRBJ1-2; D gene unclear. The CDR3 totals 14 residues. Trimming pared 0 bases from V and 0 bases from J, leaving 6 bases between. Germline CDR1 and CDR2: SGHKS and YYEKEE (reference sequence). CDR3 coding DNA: TGTGCCAGCAGCTTGGGGCCCGCTAACTATGGCTACACCTTC. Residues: CASSLGPANYGYTF.

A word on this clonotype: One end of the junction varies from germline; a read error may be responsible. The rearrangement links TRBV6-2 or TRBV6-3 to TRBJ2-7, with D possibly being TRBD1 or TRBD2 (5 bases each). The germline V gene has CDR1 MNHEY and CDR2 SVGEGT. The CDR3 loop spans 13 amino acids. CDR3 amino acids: CASIGPGAYQQYF. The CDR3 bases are TGTGCCAGCATCGGTCCCGGGGCCTACCAGCAGTACTTC.

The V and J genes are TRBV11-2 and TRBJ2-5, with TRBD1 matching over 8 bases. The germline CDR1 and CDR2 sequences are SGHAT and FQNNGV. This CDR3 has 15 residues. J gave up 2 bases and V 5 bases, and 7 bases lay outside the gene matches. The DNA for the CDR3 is TGTGCCAGCAGCGTTAGACAGGGGCGACAAGAGACCCAGTACTTC. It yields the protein CASSVRQGRQETQYF.

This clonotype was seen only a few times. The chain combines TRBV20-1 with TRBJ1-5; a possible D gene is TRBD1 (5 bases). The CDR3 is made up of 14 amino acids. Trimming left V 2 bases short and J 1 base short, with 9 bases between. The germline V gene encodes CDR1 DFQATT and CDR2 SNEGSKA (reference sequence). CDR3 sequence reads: CSARLRGSNQPQHF. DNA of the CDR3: TGCAGTGCTAGATTACGGGGGAGCAATCAGCCCCAGCATTTT.

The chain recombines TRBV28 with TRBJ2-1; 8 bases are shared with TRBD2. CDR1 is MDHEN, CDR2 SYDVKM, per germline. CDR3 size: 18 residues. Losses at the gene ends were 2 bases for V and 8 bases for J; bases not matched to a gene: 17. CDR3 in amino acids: CASSLGASAGGPWDEQFF. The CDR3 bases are TGTGCCAGCAGTTTAGGGGCTTCGGCGGGGGGCCCCTGGGATGAGCAGTTCTTC.

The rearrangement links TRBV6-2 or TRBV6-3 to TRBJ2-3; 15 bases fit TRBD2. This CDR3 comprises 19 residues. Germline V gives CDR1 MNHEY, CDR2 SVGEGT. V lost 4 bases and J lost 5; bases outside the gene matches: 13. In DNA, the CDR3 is TGTGCCAGCAGTTTTCCCGGGACTAGCGGGGGGACTAGAAGAGATACGCAGTATTTT. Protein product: CASSFPGTSGGTRRDTQYF.

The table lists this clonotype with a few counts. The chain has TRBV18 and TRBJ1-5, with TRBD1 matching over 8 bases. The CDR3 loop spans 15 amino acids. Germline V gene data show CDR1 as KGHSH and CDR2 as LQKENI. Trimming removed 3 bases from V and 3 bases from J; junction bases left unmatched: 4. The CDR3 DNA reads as TGTGCCAGCTCACCCGGACAGGGACTCAATCAGCCCCAGCATTTT. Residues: CASSPGQGLNQPQHF.

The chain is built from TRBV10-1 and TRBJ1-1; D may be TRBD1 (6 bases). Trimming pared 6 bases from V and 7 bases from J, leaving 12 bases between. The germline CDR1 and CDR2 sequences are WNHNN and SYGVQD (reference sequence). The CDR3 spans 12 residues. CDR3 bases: TGCGCCAGCAGCCGCGACAGGAATGAAGCTTTCTTT. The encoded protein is CASSRDRNEAFF.

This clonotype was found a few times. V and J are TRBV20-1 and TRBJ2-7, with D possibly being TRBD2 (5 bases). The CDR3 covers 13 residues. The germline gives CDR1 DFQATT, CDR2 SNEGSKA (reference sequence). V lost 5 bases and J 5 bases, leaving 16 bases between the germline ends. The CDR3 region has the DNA TGCAGTGCTGCAACCTCCCCGGGAAACGAGCAGTACTTC. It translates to CSAATSPGNEQYF.